These 32 T cell receptor beta chains were all obtained from the same sample, sequenced in a study of blood T cell repertoires in COVID-19. Sequencing was performed with immunoSEQ multiplex PCR; in TCRdb, only in-frame clones are kept and a portion is missing. The sample lists roughly 150,000 clones; 80% to 90% were seen once. Source material: peripheral blood. The receptors stem from a woman aged 50 to 60 with acute or convalescent COVID-19.

This chain uses TRBV7-2 with TRBJ1-1; D remains unclear. Trimming took off 1 base at V and 7 bases at J, with 13 bases between the two ends. CDR1 is SGHTA, CDR2 FQGNSA, per germline. There are 14 residues in the CDR3. The CDR3 loop is CASSLGHRVLEAFF. As DNA, the CDR3 is TGTGCCAGCAGCTTAGGTCACCGGGTCCTTGAAGCTTTCTTT.

V usage is TRBV7-9 and J usage is TRBJ1-3; D is unclear. V was shortened by 5 bases and J by 8 bases, with 16 bases between the two germline ends. The CDR3 extends over 14 amino acids. Germline V gene sequence: CDR1 SEHNR, CDR2 FQNEAQ (reference sequence). The CDR3 is CASSQIPPGYTIYF. The CDR3 DNA follows: TGTGCCAGCAGCCAGATCCCCCCGGGGTACACCATATATTTT.

The V gene is TRBV7-2, the J gene TRBJ1-2, with 8 bases that match TRBD1. Unmatched junction bases numbered 13, after V lost 2 bases and J lost 5 bases. CDR1 and CDR2 from the germline V gene are SGHTA and FQGNSA. The CDR3 loop spans 17 amino acids. DNA of the CDR3: TGTGCCAGCAGCTTAACCGGGACAGGCGTTACGGGTTATGGCTACACCTTC. It yields the protein CASSLTGTGVTGYGYTF.

This clone has more than one count but fewer than ten. The chain employs TRBV4-3 and TRBJ1-6, with unresolved D. CDR1 is LGHNA, CDR2 YSLEER, per germline. The CDR3 sequence is 17 residues long. V shed 3 bases and J shed 5 bases, with 17 bases lying between them. The CDR3 spells CASSQVPSGTNNSPLHF. The CDR3, as DNA: TGCGCCAGCAGCCAGGTCCCGAGTGGTACCAATAATTCACCCCTCCACTTT.

The V and J genes are TRBV11-2 and TRBJ2-5; TRBD2 agrees at 9 bases. V dropped 0 bases and J dropped 4; count of bases not matched to a gene: 9. The CDR3 length is 17 residues. Germline V CDR1 and CDR2: SGHAT, FQNNGV. The CDR3 protein is CASSLDSGTSFRETQYF. CDR3 DNA: TGTGCCAGCAGCTTAGACTCCGGGACTAGCTTCCGAGAGACCCAGTACTTC.

This clone has a single count. The chain combines TRBV4-3 with TRBJ2-7; 8 nucleotides line up with TRBD2. Germline V CDR1 and CDR2: LGHNA, YSLEER. V lost 1 base to trimming and J lost 0 bases; unmatched junction nucleotides: 5. This CDR3 region has 16 residues. The CDR3 sequence: CASSQVDGRGSYEQYF. Here the CDR3 DNA reads TGCGCCAGCAGCCAAGTCGACGGGAGGGGCTCCTACGAGCAGTACTTC.

The chain joins TRBV10-3 to TRBJ2-1; D possibly corresponds to TRBD2 (7 bases). Trimming took 3 bases from V and 9 from J, leaving 21 bases between them. The CDR3 spans 16 residues. From germline, CDR1 is ENHRY and CDR2 SYGVKD. CDR3 nucleotide sequence: TGTGCCATCAGTGACGGGGGGCCACGGAGGGGTGGTGAGCAGTTCTTC. It specifies CAISDGGPRRGGEQFF.

The genes are TRBV28 and TRBJ1-3; TRBD1 aligns across 8 bases. The CDR3 sequence is 14 residues long. Trimming removed 4 bases from V and 8 bases from J; junction bases left unmatched: 7. The germline CDR1 and CDR2 sequences are MDHEN and SYDVKM. The CDR3 nucleotides are TGTGCCAGCAGTTCGACAGGGGTGGGAGACACCATATATTTT. Protein sequence: CASSSTGVGDTIYF.

The chain carries TRBV7-9 and TRBJ2-7, with D perhaps TRBD2 (6 bases). Deletions cut 2 bases from V and 3 bases from J, with 11 bases between. This CDR3 comprises 14 residues. Germline V lookup: CDR1 SEHNR, CDR2 FQNEAQ (reference sequence). The CDR3 DNA is TGTGCCAGCAGCTTACAGGGAGGAAGCTACGAGCAGTACTTC. It codes for CASSLQGGSYEQYF.

The J gene is TRBJ2-3, the V gene TRBV4-3, with 10 nucleotides matching TRBD1. This CDR3 contains 17 residues. CDR1 and CDR2 from the germline V gene are LGHNA and YSLEER. Losses at the gene ends were 3 bases for V and 1 base for J; bases not matched to a gene: 7. The CDR3 region has the DNA TGCGCCAGCAGCCAGGCCGCCGGGACAGGGGGCACAGATACGCAGTATTTT. Amino acids: CASSQAAGTGGTDTQYF.

The V and J genes are TRBV24-1 and TRBJ2-2; possible D gene TRBD1, 5 bases. Germline values: CDR1 KGHDR, CDR2 SFDVKD. V was clipped by 5 bases and J by 2 bases, with 11 bases between them. This CDR3 is built from 15 residues. The CDR3 region has the DNA TGTGCCACCAGTGTGGCACAGGCTAACACCGGGGAGCTGTTTTTT. It codes for CATSVAQANTGELFF.

This sequence joins TRBV6-2 or TRBV6-3 and TRBJ2-1; 7 bases align to TRBD2. V shed 4 bases, J shed 6 bases, and the junction held 18 bases outside the gene matches. Germline V lookup: CDR1 MNHEY, CDR2 SVGEGT. CDR3 length: 18 residues. This CDR3 is CASSSLELGRVGGNEQFF. CDR3 sequence (DNA): TGTGCCAGCAGTTCCCTTGAGCTTGGGAGGGTAGGTGGCAATGAGCAGTTCTTC.

V is TRBV6-5 and J is TRBJ2-2; possibly TRBD2 for D (5 bases). Germline loops: CDR1 MNHEY, CDR2 SVGAGI. Trimming cost V 6 bases and J 5 bases, with 13 bases left between them. The CDR3 loop spans 14 amino acids. CDR3 protein: CASRRGLATGELFF. The DNA for the CDR3 is TGTGCCAGCAGGAGAGGGTTGGCGACCGGGGAGCTGTTTTTT.

This clone was found once. The chain couples TRBV7-8 to TRBJ2-5, with 7 bases identical to TRBD2. The CDR3 consists of 17 residues. The J segment lost 5 bases and the V segment lost 3 bases, leaving 15 bases of the junction unmatched. Looked up from germline, CDR1 is SGHVS and CDR2 is FQNEAQ. The CDR3 bases are TGTGCCAGCAGCTTGGAAGCGCGGGGGTTTCTTGGGGAGACCCAGTACTTC. Residues: CASSLEARGFLGETQYF. The variable domain in full, completed from reference TRBV7-8 and TRBJ2-5, reads GAGVSQSPRYKVAKRGQDVALRCDPISGHVSLFWYQQALGQGPEFLTYFQNEAQLDKSGLPSDRFFAERPEGSVSTLKIQRTQQEDSAVYLCASSLEARGFLGETQYFGPGTRLLVL.

The table lists this clone with a few counts. The CDR3: CASSPEAENSNQPQHF. CDR3 DNA sequence: TGTGCCAGCAGCCCGGAGGCTGAGAATAGCAATCAGCCCCAGCATTTT. This rearrangement joins TRBV7-6 to TRBJ1-5; D is unclear. This CDR3 has 16 amino acids. The V and J ends lost 5 bases and 0 bases respectively, with 14 bases between them. The germline gives CDR1 SGHVS, CDR2 FNYEAQ. Drawing the rest from reference TRBV7-6 and TRBJ1-5, the complete variable domain is GAGVSQSPRYKVTKRGQDVALRCDPISGHVSLYWYRQALGQGPEFLTYFNYEAQQDKSGLPNDRFSAERPEGSISTLTIQRTEQRDSAMYRCASSPEAENSNQPQHFGDGTRLSIL.

The chain employs TRBV7-9 and TRBJ2-5; D perhaps matches TRBD2 (6 bases). This CDR3 contains 14 residues. Germline-derived CDR1 and CDR2 are SEHNR and FQNEAQ (reference sequence). Trimming stripped 4 bases from V and 7 bases from J, with 16 bases between. The CDR3 is CASSWASVGVTQYF. The CDR3 bases are TGTGCCAGCAGCTGGGCTAGCGTCGGAGTGACCCAGTACTTC.

The chain employs TRBV5-6 and TRBJ2-5, with 12 bases lining up with TRBD2. Germline V lookup: CDR1 SGHDT, CDR2 YYEEEE. The CDR3 spans 17 residues. The J segment lost 2 bases and the V segment lost 5 bases, leaving 10 bases of the junction unmatched. The CDR3 is CASRAESTSGRQETQYF. The CDR3 DNA is TGTGCCAGCAGGGCGGAATCCACTAGCGGGAGGCAAGAGACCCAGTACTTC.

V gene TRBV7-3 combines with J gene TRBJ2-3, with 9 bases lining up with TRBD2. Germline CDR1 SGHTA, CDR2 FQGTGA. The J segment lost 4 bases and the V segment lost 5 bases, leaving 10 bases of the junction unmatched. The CDR3 has 16 residues. This CDR3 is CASSTKAGGRADTQYF. DNA of the CDR3: TGTGCCAGCAGCACCAAAGCGGGAGGAAGGGCAGATACGCAGTATTTT.

The J gene is TRBJ1-6, the V gene TRBV16; possibly TRBD1 for D (5 bases). Per germline, CDR1 KGHSY and CDR2 FQNENV. Trimming removed 6 bases at V and 4 bases at J, with 13 bases between. The CDR3 runs to 15 residues. The CDR3 region has the DNA TGTGCCAGCAGAATACTGCGGGGGTATAATTCACCCCTCCACTTT. Translation gives CASRILRGYNSPLHF.

This clone occurred once. The chain is built from TRBV7-3 and TRBJ2-3; D is undetermined. The ends were cut back, 2 bases at V and 0 bases at J, with 9 bases in the middle. The CDR3 consists of 15 residues. Germline V gene lookup returns CDR1 SGHTA and CDR2 FQGTGA. The CDR3 sequence is CASSLGVTSTDTQYF. The CDR3 DNA is TGTGCCAGCAGCTTAGGTGTAACTAGCACAGATACGCAGTATTTT.

This chain joins TRBV4-2 and TRBJ2-1; 7 nucleotides line up with TRBD1. Germline trimming cut 4 bases from V and 7 bases from J; bases unmatched to any gene: 10. This CDR3 is 15 amino acids long. Per germline, CDR1 LGHNA and CDR2 YNFKEQ. This CDR3 is CASSLTGSDGNEQFF. CDR3 nucleotide sequence: TGTGCCAGCAGCCTGACAGGGAGCGATGGGAATGAGCAGTTCTTC.

J is TRBJ2-7 and V is TRBV27; 12 nucleotides align to TRBD2. The germline V gene encodes CDR1 MNHEY and CDR2 SMNVEV (reference sequence). Germline trimming cut 4 bases from V and 0 bases from J; bases unmatched to any gene: 4. The CDR3 runs to 16 residues. Written as DNA, the CDR3 is TGTGCCAGCAGTTCTCTAGCGGGGGGGAGCTCCTACGAGCAGTACTTC. Translated: CASSSLAGGSSYEQYF.

The chain links TRBV18 to TRBJ2-7; D is undetermined. Germline assignment: CDR1 KGHSH and CDR2 LQKENI. V gave up 2 bases and J gave up 4 bases, with 15 bases separating them. The CDR3 loop spans 15 amino acids. The CDR3 loop reads CASSPSYTSRYEQYF. The CDR3 coding sequence is TGTGCCAGCTCACCAAGTTACACTTCCAGGTACGAGCAGTACTTC. Full variable domain (missing parts from reference TRBV18 and TRBJ2-7): NAGVMQNPRHLVRRRGQEARLRCSPMKGHSHVYWYRQLPEEGLKFMVYLQKENIIDESGMPKERFSAEFPKEGPSILRIQQVVRGDSAAYFCASSPSYTSRYEQYFGPGTRLTVT.

This clone was picked up a small number of times. This chain uses TRBV19 with TRBJ1-5, with 7 bases fitting TRBD1. CDR1 LNHDA and CDR2 SQIVND come from the germline V gene (reference sequence). Trimming took 10 bases from V and 6 from J; bases not matched to a gene: 12. The CDR3 contains 14 residues. CDR3 sequence reads: CATAVGQPGQPQHF. For the CDR3, the DNA is TGTGCCACCGCGGTGGGACAGCCTGGTCAGCCCCAGCATTTT.

V and J are TRBV7-9 and TRBJ2-3; 8 bases are a match to TRBD1. The CDR3 totals 14 residues. Germline CDR1 is SEHNR and CDR2 is FQNEAQ (reference sequence). V lost 3 bases, J lost 2 bases, and 1 base stayed unmatched. CDR3 loop: CASSLDRATDTQYF. CDR3 nucleotide sequence: TGTGCCAGCAGCTTGGACAGGGCCACAGATACGCAGTATTTT. The full variable domain, rest sourced from reference TRBV7-9 and TRBJ2-3, is DTGVSQNPRHKITKRGQNVTFRCDPISEHNRLYWYRQTLGQGPEFLTYFQNEAQLEKSRLLSDRFSAERPKGSFSTLEIQRTEQGDSAMYLCASSLDRATDTQYFGPGTRLTVL.

The V gene is TRBV11-3, the J gene TRBJ2-5; TRBD1 matches at 7 bases. The CDR3 runs to 15 residues. Trimming at V came to 4 bases and at J to 1 base, leaving 6 bases not matched to a gene. In germline, CDR1 is SGHNT, CDR2 YENEEA. CDR3 in amino acids: CASSSHRGSQETQYF. The CDR3 DNA is TGTGCCAGCAGCTCGCACAGGGGTTCCCAAGAGACCCAGTACTTC.

CDR3 sequence: CASRASGWGDQETQYF. CDR3 DNA sequence: TGTGCCAGCCGGGCGTCCGGGTGGGGGGACCAAGAGACCCAGTACTTC. The J gene is TRBJ2-5, the V gene TRBV11-1; perhaps TRBD2 as D (6 bases). Trimming cost V 8 bases and J 0 bases, with 19 bases left between them. Germline CDR1 reads SGHAT; CDR2 reads FQDESV (reference sequence). The CDR3 extends over 16 amino acids.

This chain uses TRBV12-2 with TRBJ1-4; TRBD1 reflects the table's D call only, with no check against the DNA. TRBV12-2 is a documented pseudogene. The CDR3 sequence is 16 residues long. CDR3 protein: CASRGQGNATNEKLFF. As DNA, the CDR3 is TGTGCAAGTCGGGGACAGGGGAATGCAACTAATGAAAAACTGTTTTTT.

The rearrangement uses TRBV7-2 and TRBJ2-7; 8 nucleotides agree with TRBD2. Germline V gives CDR1 SGHTA, CDR2 FQGNSA. The CDR3 is 14 amino acids. Trimming took 5 bases from V and 4 from J; bases not matched to a gene: 7. In DNA, the CDR3 is TGTGCCAGCAGCAGCCGGGAGGGGCAGTACGAGCAGTACTTC. The encoded protein is CASSSREGQYEQYF.

V is TRBV13 and J is TRBJ1-1; D gene unclear. The ends were cut back, 3 bases at V and 3 bases at J, with 5 bases in the middle. This CDR3 spans 12 amino acids. Germline loops: CDR1 PRHDT, CDR2 FYEKMQ (reference sequence). Here the CDR3 DNA reads TGTGCCAGCAGCTTCCAGTACACTGAAGCTTTCTTT. This sequence encodes CASSFQYTEAFF. Full variable domain (outside the CDR3, taken from reference TRBV13 and TRBJ1-1): AAGVIQSPRHLIKEKRETATLKCYPIPRHDTVYWYQQGPGQDPQFLISFYEKMQSDKGSIPDRFSAQQFSDYHSELNMSSLELGDSALYFCASSFQYTEAFFGQGTRLTVV.

The V and J genes are TRBV6-2 or TRBV6-3 and TRBJ2-3; D might be TRBD2 (6 bases). The CDR3 spans 14 residues. V was shortened by 5 bases and J by 7 bases, with 16 bases between the two germline ends. Germline-derived CDR1 and CDR2 are MNHEY and SVGEGT. The CDR3 DNA follows: TGTGCCAGCAGTACGGGACTCGGCTTGAATACGCAGTATTTT. Translated, it gives CASSTGLGLNTQYF.

The chain employs TRBV28 and TRBJ2-1; 12 nucleotides match TRBD2. This CDR3 contains 16 residues. Per the germline V gene, CDR1 is MDHEN and CDR2 is SYDVKM. With 6 bases clipped from V and 8 bases from J, the junction kept 11 bases outside the gene matches. The CDR3 bases are TGTGCCAGCAGCCCCTGGACTAGCGGGAATATCCATGAGCAGTTCTTC. Translation: CASSPWTSGNIHEQFF.